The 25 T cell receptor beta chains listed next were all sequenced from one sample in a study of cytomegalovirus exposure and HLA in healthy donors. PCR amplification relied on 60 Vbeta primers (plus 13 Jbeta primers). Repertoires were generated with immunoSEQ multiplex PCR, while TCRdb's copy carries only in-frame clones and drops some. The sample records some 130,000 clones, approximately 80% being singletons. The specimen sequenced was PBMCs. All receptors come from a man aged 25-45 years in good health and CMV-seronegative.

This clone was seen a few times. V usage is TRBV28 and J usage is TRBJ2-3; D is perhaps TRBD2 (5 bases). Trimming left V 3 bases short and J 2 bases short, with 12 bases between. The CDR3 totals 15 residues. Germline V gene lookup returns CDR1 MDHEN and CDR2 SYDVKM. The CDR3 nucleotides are TGTGCCAGCAGTTTTCTACTAGTATCCACAGATACGCAGTATTTT. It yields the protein CASSFLLVSTDTQYF.

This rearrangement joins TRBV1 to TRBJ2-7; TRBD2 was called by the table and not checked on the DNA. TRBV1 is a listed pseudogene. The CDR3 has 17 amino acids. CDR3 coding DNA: TGCACCAGCAGCCAAGGAAGAAAGCGGGAGTACCTCTACGAGCAGTACTTC. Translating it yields CTSSQGRKREYLYEQYF.

The CDR3 reads CSVESNRGTYEQYF. CDR3 in DNA: TGCAGCGTTGAGAGCAACAGGGGGACCTACGAGCAGTACTTC. This sequence joins TRBV29-1 and TRBJ2-7; TRBD1 matches at 8 bases. The V and J ends lost 3 bases and 2 bases, in that order; junction bases with no gene match: 6. Per germline, CDR1 SQVTM and CDR2 ANQGSEA. This CDR3 comprises 14 residues.

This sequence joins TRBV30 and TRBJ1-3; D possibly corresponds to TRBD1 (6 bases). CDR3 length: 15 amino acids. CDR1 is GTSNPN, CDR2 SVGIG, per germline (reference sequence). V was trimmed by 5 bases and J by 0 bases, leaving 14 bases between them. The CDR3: CAWSKWTASGNTIYF. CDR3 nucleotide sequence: TGTGCCTGGTCCAAGTGGACAGCCTCTGGAAACACCATATATTTT.

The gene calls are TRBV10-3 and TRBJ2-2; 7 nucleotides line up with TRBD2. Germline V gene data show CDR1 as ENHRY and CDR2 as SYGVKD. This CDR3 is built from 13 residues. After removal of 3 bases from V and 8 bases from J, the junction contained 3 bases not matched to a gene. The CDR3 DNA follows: TGTGCCATCAGTGAAAGCGGGGTGGGGGAGCTGTTTTTT. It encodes CAISESGVGELFF.

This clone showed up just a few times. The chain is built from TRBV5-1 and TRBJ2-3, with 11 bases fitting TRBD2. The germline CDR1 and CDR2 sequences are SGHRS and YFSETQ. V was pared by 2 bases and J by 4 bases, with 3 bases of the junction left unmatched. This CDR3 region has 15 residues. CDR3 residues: CASSFLAGGSDTQYF. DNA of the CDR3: TGCGCCAGCAGCTTCCTAGCGGGAGGATCAGATACGCAGTATTTT.

This chain's CDR3 is CAWSVGTSGSWLYF. The CDR3 DNA reads as TGTGCCTGGAGTGTAGGGACTAGCGGTTCCTGGCTGTACTTC. V usage is TRBV30 and J usage is TRBJ2-7, with 11 positions matching TRBD2. Germline V gene data show CDR1 as GTSNPN and CDR2 as SVGIG (reference sequence). V dropped 0 bases and J dropped 12; count of bases not matched to a gene: 10. The length of the CDR3 is 14 residues.

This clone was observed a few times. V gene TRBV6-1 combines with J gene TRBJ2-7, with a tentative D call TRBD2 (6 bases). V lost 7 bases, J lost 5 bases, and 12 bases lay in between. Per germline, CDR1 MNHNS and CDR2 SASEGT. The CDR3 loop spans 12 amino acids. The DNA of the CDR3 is TGTGCCAGCATTGGAGGGGCGGACGAGCAGTACTTC. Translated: CASIGGADEQYF.

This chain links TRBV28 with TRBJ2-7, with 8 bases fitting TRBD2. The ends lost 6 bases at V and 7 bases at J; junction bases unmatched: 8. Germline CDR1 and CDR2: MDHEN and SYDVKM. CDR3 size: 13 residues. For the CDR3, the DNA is TGTGCCAGCAGGAGAGCGGGAGCTCGGGAGCAGTACTTC. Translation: CASRRAGAREQYF.

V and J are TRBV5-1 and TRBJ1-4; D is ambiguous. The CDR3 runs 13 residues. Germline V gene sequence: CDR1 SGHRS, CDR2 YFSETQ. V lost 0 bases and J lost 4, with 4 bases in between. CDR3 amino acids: CASSLGVNEKLFF. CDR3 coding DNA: TGCGCCAGCAGCTTGGGAGTTAATGAAAAACTGTTTTTT.

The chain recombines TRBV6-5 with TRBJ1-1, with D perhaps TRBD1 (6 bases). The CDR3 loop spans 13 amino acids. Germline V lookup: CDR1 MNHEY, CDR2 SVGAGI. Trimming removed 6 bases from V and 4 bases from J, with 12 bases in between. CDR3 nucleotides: TGTGCCAGCAGAACCACAGGGTTCACTGAAGCTTTCTTT. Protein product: CASRTTGFTEAFF.

As DNA, the CDR3 is TGTGCCAGCAACGACCGCATCAGGGTGGGTGAGCAGTACTTC. Protein product: CASNDRIRVGEQYF. The genes are TRBV6-6 and TRBJ2-7, with a tentative D call TRBD1 (5 bases). CDR1 and CDR2 (germline): MNHNY, SVGAGI (reference sequence). Trimming removed 7 bases at V and 7 bases at J, with 20 bases between. The CDR3 extends over 14 amino acids.

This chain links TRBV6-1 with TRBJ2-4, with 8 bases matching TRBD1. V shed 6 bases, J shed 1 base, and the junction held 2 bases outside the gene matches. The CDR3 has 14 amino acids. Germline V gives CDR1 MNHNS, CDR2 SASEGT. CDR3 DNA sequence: TGTGCCAGCAGGAGGACAGGGGCCAAAAACATTCAGTACTTC. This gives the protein CASRRTGAKNIQYF.

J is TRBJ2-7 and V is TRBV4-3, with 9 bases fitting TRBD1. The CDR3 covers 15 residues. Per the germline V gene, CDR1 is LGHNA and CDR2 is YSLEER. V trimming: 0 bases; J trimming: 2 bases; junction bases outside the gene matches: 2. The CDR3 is CASSQEGQGAYEQYF. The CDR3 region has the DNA TGCGCCAGCAGCCAAGAGGGACAGGGAGCCTACGAGCAGTACTTC.

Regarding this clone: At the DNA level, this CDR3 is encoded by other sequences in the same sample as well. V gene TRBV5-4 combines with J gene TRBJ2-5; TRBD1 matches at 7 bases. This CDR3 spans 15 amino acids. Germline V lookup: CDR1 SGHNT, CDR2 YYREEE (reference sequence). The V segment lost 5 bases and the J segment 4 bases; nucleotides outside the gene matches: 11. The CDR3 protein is CASSRTGVLGETQYF. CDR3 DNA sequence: TGTGCCAGCAGTCGGACAGGAGTCCTCGGAGAGACCCAGTACTTC.

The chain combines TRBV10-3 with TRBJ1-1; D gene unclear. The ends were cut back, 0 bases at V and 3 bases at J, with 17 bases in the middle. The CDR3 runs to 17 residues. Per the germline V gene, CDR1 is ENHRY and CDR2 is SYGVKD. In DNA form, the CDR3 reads TGTGCCATCAGTGAGTCGTTGGTTCGGAGGGTAGACACTGAAGCTTTCTTT. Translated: CAISESLVRRVDTEAFF.

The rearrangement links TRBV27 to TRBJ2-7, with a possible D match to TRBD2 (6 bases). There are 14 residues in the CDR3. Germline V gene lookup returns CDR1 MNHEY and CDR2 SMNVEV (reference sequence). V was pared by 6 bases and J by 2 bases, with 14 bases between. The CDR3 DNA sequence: TGTGCCAGCAGCGCCCGTGCGGGAACCTACGAGCAGTACTTC. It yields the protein CASSARAGTYEQYF.

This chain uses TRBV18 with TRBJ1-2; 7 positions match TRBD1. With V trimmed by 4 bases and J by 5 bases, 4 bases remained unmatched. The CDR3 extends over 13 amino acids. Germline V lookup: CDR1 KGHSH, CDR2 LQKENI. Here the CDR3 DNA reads TGTGCCAGCTCACTTGAACAGGGGTATGGCTACACCTTC. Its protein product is CASSLEQGYGYTF.

This CDR3 is CASSSLSPSDTQYF. CDR3 sequence (DNA): TGTGCCAGCAGCTCACTAAGCCCCTCAGATACGCAGTATTTT. The V call is TRBV5-4, the J call TRBJ2-3; D is uncertain. The V gene's germline CDR1 is SGHNT and CDR2 YYREEE (reference sequence). The CDR3 runs 14 residues. V shed 3 bases and J shed 4 bases, with 12 bases lying between them.

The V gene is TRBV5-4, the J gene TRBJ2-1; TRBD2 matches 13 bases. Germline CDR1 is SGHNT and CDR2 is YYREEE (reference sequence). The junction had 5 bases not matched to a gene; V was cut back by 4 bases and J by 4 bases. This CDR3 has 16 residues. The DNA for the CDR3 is TGTGCCAGCAGCCCAGGGACTAGCGGGGCTTACAATGAGCAGTTCTTC. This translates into CASSPGTSGAYNEQFF.

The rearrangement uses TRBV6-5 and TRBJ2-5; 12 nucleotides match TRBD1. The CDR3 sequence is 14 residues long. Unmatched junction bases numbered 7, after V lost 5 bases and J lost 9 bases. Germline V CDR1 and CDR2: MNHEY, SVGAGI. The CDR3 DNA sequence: TGTGCCAGCAGTCGGGACAGGGGGCTGGGGGCCCAGTACTTC. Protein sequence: CASSRDRGLGAQYF.

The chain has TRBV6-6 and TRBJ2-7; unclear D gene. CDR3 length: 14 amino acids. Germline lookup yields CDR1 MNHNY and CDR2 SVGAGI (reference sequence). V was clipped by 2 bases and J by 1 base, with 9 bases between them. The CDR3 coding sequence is TGTGCCAGCAGTTACGATGACACTTCCTACGAGCAGTACTTC. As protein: CASSYDDTSYEQYF.

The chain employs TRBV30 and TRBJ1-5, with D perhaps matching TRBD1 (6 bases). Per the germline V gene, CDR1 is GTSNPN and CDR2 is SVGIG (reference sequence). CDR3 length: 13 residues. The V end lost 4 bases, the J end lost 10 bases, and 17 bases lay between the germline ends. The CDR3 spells CAWTVRGSGPQHF. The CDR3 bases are TGTGCCTGGACTGTCAGGGGCTCAGGACCCCAGCATTTT.

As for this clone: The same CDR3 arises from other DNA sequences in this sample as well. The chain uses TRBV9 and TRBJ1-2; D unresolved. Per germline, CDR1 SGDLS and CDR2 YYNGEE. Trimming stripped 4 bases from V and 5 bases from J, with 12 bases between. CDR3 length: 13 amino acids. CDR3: CASSPFGEYGYTF. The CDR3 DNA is TGTGCCAGCAGCCCCTTCGGAGAATATGGCTACACCTTC.

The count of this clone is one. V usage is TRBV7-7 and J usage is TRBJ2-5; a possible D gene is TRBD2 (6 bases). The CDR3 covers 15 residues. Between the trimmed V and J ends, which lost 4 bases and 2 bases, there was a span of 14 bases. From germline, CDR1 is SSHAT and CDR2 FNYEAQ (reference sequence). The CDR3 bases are TGTGCCAGCAGCTCCGGAGGGGCCTCACAAGAGACCCAGTACTTC. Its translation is CASSSGGASQETQYF. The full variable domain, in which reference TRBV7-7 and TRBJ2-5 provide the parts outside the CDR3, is GAGVSQSPRYKVTKRGQDVTLRCDPISSHATLYWYQQALGQGPEFLTYFNYEAQPDKSGLPSDRFSAERPEGSISTLTIQRTEQRDSAMYRCASSSGGASQETQYFGPGTRLLVL.